The 4 T cell receptor beta chains below all came from one sample that was sequenced in a study of blood T cell repertoires in COVID-19. Generated by immunoSEQ multiplex PCR, the TCRdb table keeps only in-frame clones and is missing some. The sample records fewer than 120,000 clones, roughly four fifths being singletons. Sequencing was done on a sample of peripheral blood. The receptors originated from a woman aged 55-69 years with acute or convalescent COVID-19.

This clone was seen a single time. This chain links TRBV5-4 with TRBJ2-7; 12 bases map to TRBD2. Germline V gene sequence: CDR1 SGHNT, CDR2 YYREEE (reference sequence). The CDR3 length is 16 residues. With V trimmed by 3 bases and J by 7 bases, 11 bases remained unmatched. This chain's CDR3 is CASSSNPTSGGVEQYF. The CDR3 coding sequence is TGTGCCAGCAGCTCGAACCCGACTAGCGGGGGTGTTGAGCAGTACTTC. Full variable domain (missing parts from reference TRBV5-4 and TRBJ2-7): ETGVTQSPTHLIKTRGQQVTLRCSSQSGHNTVSWYQQALGQGPQFIFQYYREEENGRGNFPPRFSGLQFPNYSSELNVNALELDDSALYLCASSSNPTSGGVEQYFGPGTRLTVT.

The chain couples TRBV7-9 to TRBJ2-1, with a possible D match to TRBD2 (6 bases). This CDR3 spans 14 amino acids. Germline-derived CDR1 and CDR2 are SEHNR and FQNEAQ (reference sequence). V was pared by 5 bases and J by 10 bases, with 18 bases between. CDR3 amino acids: CASSGELVAGEQFF. In nucleotides, the CDR3 is TGTGCCAGCAGCGGGGAACTTGTGGCGGGGGAGCAGTTCTTC. The whole variable domain, filled in from reference TRBV7-9 and TRBJ2-1, reads DTGVSQNPRHKITKRGQNVTFRCDPISEHNRLYWYRQTLGQGPEFLTYFQNEAQLEKSRLLSDRFSAERPKGSFSTLEIQRTEQGDSAMYLCASSGELVAGEQFFGPGTRLTVL.

In DNA form, the CDR3 reads TGTGCCAGCAGTGAAGAGCTTTCGAACACTGAAGCTTTCTTT. It encodes CASSEELSNTEAFF. The chain couples TRBV6-1 to TRBJ1-1; no clear D gene. The germline gives CDR1 MNHNS, CDR2 SASEGT. Trimming cost V 1 base and J 1 base, with 7 bases left between them. The length of the CDR3 is 14 residues.

The gene calls are TRBV18 and TRBJ2-5; D uncertain. V gave up 0 bases and J gave up 3 bases, with 8 bases separating them. Per germline, CDR1 KGHSH and CDR2 LQKENI. The CDR3 is 14 residues long. The CDR3 bases are TGTGCCAGCTCACCACCGTCTACGGAAGAGACCCAGTACTTC. Its protein product is CASSPPSTEETQYF.